The clone carrying this T cell receptor beta chain was seen only a few times. What it binds is unknown. Time point noted: baseline, week 1 (first vaccination visit). Sample treatment: pre-vaccination baseline after standard-of-care therapy. The entry originates in a study of a mutant IDH1 vaccine in newly diagnosed glioma. Study-wide background: Pretreatment consisted of radiotherapy, temozolomide, or both, with most receiving both. Findings and limits, study-wide: Shifts in the top peripheral T cell clonotypes seemed unrelated to pseudoprogression.

Assay used: immunoSEQ multiplex PCR; TCRdb lists only in-frame clones, some missing. This sample yields about 68,000 clones, of which less than 85% are seen a single time; more than 6.5% belongs to the top ten. V was trimmed by 0 bases and J by 3 bases, leaving 7 bases between them. Germline assignment: CDR1 SGDLS and CDR2 YYNGEE. There are 14 residues in the CDR3. Sequencing was performed on PBMCs, taken from a glioma patient treated with radiotherapy, temozolomide or both. This TCR came from a man in his fifties or sixties with glioma. The chain carries TRBV9 and TRBJ1-5, with D maybe TRBD1 (6 bases). The CDR3: CASSVGGPNQPQHF. The CDR3 DNA reads TGTGCCAGCAGCGTAGGGGGGCCCAATCAGCCCCAGCATTTT.